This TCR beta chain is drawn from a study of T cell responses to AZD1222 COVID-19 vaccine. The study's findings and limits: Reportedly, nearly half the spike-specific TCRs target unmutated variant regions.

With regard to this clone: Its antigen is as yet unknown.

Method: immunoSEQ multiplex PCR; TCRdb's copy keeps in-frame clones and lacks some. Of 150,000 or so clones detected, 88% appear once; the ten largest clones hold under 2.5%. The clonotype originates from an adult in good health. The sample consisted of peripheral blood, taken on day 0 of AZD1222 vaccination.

Here the CDR3 DNA reads TGTGCCAGCAGCTCCCGGCGATTTGGTCACGAGCAGTACTTC. Protein sequence: CASSSRRFGHEQYF. This chain connects TRBV11-3 to TRBJ2-7; D not certain. V was cut by 4 bases and J by 5 bases, with 15 bases left in between. Germline assignment: CDR1 SGHNT and CDR2 YENEEA. This CDR3 has 14 residues.